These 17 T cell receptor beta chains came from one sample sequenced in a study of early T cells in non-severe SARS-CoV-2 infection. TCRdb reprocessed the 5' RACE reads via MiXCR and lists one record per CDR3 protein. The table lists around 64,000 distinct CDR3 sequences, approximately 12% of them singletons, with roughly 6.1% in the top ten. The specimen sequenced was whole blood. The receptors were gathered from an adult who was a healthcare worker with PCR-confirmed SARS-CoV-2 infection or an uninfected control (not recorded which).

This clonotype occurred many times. This CDR3 is CASSFGLKETQYF. The DNA of the CDR3 is TGTGCCAGCAGCTTCGGACTAAAAGAGACCCAGTACTTC. The chain employs TRBV11-2 and TRBJ2-5, with D possibly matching TRBD2 (6 bases). The CDR3 length is 13 residues. V was clipped by 3 bases and J by 3 bases, with 8 bases between them. CDR1 is SGHAT and CDR2 is FQNNGV in the germline V gene.

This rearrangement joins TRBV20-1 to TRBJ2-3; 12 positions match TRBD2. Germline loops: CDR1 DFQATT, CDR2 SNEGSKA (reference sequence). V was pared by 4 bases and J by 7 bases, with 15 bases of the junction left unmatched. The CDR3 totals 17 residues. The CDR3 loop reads CSATKLGLAGLRYTQYF. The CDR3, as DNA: TGCAGTGCTACCAAACTCGGACTAGCGGGACTCAGGTATACGCAGTATTTT.

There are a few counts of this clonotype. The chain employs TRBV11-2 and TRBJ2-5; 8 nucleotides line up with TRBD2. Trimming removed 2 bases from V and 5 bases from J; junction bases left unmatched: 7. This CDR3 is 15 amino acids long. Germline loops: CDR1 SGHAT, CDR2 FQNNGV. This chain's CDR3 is CASSLPTSGSETQYF. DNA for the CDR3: TGTGCCAGCAGCTTACCCACTAGCGGCTCGGAGACCCAGTACTTC.

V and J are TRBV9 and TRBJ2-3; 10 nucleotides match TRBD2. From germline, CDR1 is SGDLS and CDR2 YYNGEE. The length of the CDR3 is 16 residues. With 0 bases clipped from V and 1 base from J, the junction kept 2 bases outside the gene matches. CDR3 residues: CASSVVAGGRTDTQYF. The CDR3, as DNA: TGTGCCAGCAGCGTAGTAGCGGGGGGCCGCACAGATACGCAGTATTTT.

This CDR3 is CASSLAGSGDTQYF. The CDR3 DNA reads TGTGCCAGCAGCTTAGCGGGATCGGGGGATACGCAGTATTTT. This chain uses TRBV7-2 with TRBJ2-3, with D tentatively TRBD2 (5 bases). CDR3 length equals 14 residues. V was pared by 0 bases and J by 6 bases, with 10 bases between. Per the germline V gene, CDR1 is SGHTA and CDR2 is FQGNSA.

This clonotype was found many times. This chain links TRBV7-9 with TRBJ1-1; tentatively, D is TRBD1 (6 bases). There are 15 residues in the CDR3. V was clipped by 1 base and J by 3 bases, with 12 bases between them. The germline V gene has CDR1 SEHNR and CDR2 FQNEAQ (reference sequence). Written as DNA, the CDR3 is TGTGCCAGCAGCTTAGTCGCAGGGGATCACACTGAAGCTTTCTTT. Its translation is CASSLVAGDHTEAFF. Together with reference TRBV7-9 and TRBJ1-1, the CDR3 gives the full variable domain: DTGVSQNPRHKITKRGQNVTFRCDPISEHNRLYWYRQTLGQGPEFLTYFQNEAQLEKSRLLSDRFSAERPKGSFSTLEIQRTEQGDSAMYLCASSLVAGDHTEAFFGQGTRLTVV.

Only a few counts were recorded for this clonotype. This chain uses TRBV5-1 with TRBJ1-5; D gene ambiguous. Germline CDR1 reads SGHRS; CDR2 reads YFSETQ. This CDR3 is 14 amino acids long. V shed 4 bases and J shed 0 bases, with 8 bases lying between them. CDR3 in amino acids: CASSAGTSNQPQHF. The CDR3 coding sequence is TGCGCCAGCAGCGCGGGAACTAGCAATCAGCCCCAGCATTTT.

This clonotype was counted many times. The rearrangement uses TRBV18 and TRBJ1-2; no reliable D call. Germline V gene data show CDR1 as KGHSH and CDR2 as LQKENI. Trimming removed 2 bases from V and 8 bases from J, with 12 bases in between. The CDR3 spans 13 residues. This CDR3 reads CASSPGQVEGYTF. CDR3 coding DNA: TGTGCCAGCTCACCAGGGCAGGTGGAAGGCTACACCTTC.

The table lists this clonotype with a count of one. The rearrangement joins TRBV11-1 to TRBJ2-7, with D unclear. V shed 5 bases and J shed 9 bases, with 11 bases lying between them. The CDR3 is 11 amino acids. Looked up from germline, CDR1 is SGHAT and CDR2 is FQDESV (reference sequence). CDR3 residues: CASSLNSGQYF. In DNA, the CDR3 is TGTGCCAGCAGCCTAAACTCGGGGCAGTACTTC.

The CDR3 sequence: CSVVGGVGPEQFF. In nucleotides, the CDR3 is TGCAGCGTTGTAGGAGGGGTTGGGCCTGAGCAGTTCTTC. V and J are TRBV29-1 and TRBJ2-1; a weak D match, TRBD2 (6 bases). Germline assignment: CDR1 SQVTM and CDR2 ANQGSEA. The germline V and J ends were trimmed by 4 bases and 9 bases, with 16 bases remaining between them. The CDR3 sequence is 13 residues long.

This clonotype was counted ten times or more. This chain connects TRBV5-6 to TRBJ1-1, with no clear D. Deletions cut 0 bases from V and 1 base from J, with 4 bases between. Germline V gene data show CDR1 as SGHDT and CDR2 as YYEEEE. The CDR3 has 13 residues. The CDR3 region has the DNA TGTGCCAGCAGCTTGGTAGCGAACACTGAAGCTTTCTTT. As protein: CASSLVANTEAFF.

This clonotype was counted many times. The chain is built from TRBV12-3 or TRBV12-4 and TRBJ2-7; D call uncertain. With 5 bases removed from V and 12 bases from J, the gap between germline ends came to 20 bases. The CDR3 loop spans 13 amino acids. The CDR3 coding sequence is TGTGCCAGCAGTCAAGTGGTCATGGGCAGCCGGTACTTC. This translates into CASSQVVMGSRYF.

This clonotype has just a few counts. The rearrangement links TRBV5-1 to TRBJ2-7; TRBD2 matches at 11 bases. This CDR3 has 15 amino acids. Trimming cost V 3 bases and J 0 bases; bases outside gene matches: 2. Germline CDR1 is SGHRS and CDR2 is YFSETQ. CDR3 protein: CASSSGLAASYEQYF. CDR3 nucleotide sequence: TGCGCCAGCAGCTCGGGACTAGCGGCCTCCTACGAGCAGTACTTC.

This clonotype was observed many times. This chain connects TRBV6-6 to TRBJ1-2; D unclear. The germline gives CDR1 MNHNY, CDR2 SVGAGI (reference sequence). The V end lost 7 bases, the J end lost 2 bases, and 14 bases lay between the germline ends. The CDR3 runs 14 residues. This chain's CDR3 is CASTMRGRNYGYTF. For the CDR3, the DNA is TGTGCCAGCACAATGCGGGGTAGGAACTATGGCTACACCTTC.

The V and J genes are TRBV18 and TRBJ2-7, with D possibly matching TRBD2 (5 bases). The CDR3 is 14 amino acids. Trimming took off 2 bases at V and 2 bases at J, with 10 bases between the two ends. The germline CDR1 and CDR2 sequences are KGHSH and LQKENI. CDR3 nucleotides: TGTGCCAGCTCACCAGATCCGGGAACCTACGAGCAGTACTTC. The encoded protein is CASSPDPGTYEQYF.

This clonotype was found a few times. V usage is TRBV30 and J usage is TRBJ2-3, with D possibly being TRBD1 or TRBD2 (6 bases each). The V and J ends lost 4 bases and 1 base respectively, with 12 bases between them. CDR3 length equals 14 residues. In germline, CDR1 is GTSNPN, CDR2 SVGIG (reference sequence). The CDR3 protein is CAWTWGAGTDTQYF. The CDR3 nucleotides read TGTGCCTGGACCTGGGGGGCCGGCACAGATACGCAGTATTTT.

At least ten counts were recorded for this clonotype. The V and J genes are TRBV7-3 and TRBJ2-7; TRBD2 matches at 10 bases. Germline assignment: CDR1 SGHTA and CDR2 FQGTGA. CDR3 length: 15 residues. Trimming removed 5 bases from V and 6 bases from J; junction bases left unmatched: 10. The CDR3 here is CASSVTSGMGIEQYF. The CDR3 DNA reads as TGTGCCAGCAGCGTTACTAGCGGGATGGGTATCGAGCAGTACTTC.